Following are 22 T cell receptor beta chains from one sample sequenced in a study of blood T cell repertoires in COVID-19. The data were produced by immunoSEQ multiplex PCR, yet TCRdb's version contains in-frame clones alone and is incomplete. Here the sample spans over 250,000 clones, approximately 85% being singletons. The specimen sequenced was peripheral blood. Source of these receptors: a woman in her 70s with acute or convalescent COVID-19.

This clone was recorded only once. The chain links TRBV6-5 to TRBJ2-1; 14 bases line up with TRBD2. The trim removed 0 bases at V and 10 bases at J, leaving 5 bases unmatched. Germline lookup yields CDR1 MNHEY and CDR2 SVGAGI. The CDR3 consists of 16 residues. The CDR3 sequence is CASSYSTSGGANEQFF. Written as DNA, the CDR3 is TGTGCCAGCAGTTACTCGACTAGCGGGGGGGCCAACGAGCAGTTCTTC.

The rearrangement links TRBV27 to TRBJ2-7, with 8 bases identical to TRBD1. CDR3 length equals 15 residues. V shed 5 bases, J shed 0 bases, and the junction held 6 bases outside the gene matches. Per the germline V gene, CDR1 is MNHEY and CDR2 is SMNVEV (reference sequence). The CDR3 sequence is CASSPRTGSSYEQYF. Here the CDR3 DNA reads TGTGCCAGCAGTCCGAGGACAGGGAGCTCCTACGAGCAGTACTTC.

V is TRBV5-1 and J is TRBJ2-3; TRBD2 matches 15 bases. This CDR3 is 19 amino acids long. Losses at the gene ends were 0 bases for V and 0 bases for J; bases not matched to a gene: 5. Looked up from germline, CDR1 is SGHRS and CDR2 is YFSETQ. CDR3 DNA sequence: TGCGCCAGCAGCTTGGCCTCGGGACTAGCGGGGGGTAGCACAGATACGCAGTATTTT. As protein: CASSLASGLAGGSTDTQYF.

Comment on this clone: This specimen includes other DNA sequences encoding the same CDR3. The J gene is TRBJ1-3, the V gene TRBV9; weak D call: TRBD1 (5 bases). The CDR3 has 15 amino acids. The V and J ends lost 0 bases and 6 bases respectively, with 13 bases between them. In germline, CDR1 is SGDLS, CDR2 YYNGEE. CDR3 sequence: CASSVGTGRVNTIYF. The DNA of the CDR3 is TGTGCCAGCAGCGTAGGTACAGGCAGGGTAAACACCATATATTTT.

The chain links TRBV3-1 (or the pseudogene TRBV3-2) to TRBJ2-3, with 7 bases lining up with TRBD1. Per the germline V gene, CDR1 is LGHDT and CDR2 is YNNKEL (reference sequence). V shed 5 bases, J shed 3 bases, and the junction held 5 bases outside the gene matches. The CDR3 has 14 amino acids. CDR3 protein: CASSSRTGTDTQYF. CDR3 in DNA: TGTGCCAGCAGCTCCCGGACAGGAACAGATACGCAGTATTTT.

The genes are TRBV3-1 (or the pseudogene TRBV3-2) and TRBJ1-2; 10 bases map to TRBD1. Germline V gene data show CDR1 as LGHDT and CDR2 as YNNKEL (reference sequence). V gave up 3 bases and J gave up 5 bases; unmatched junction bases: 6. The CDR3 contains 15 residues. The CDR3 DNA reads as TGTGCCAGCAGCCAGGGGACAGGGGAGTATTATGGCTACACCTTC. Translation: CASSQGTGEYYGYTF.

The gene calls are TRBV2 and TRBJ2-3, with D possibly being TRBD2 (6 bases). The CDR3 has 14 residues. Germline CDR1 SNHLY, CDR2 FYNNEI. Trimming stripped 6 bases from V and 1 base from J, with 11 bases between. The CDR3 coding sequence is TGTGCCAGCAGGGGGGGTCTAGGCACAGATACGCAGTATTTT. It yields the protein CASRGGLGTDTQYF. Using reference TRBV2 and TRBJ2-3 for the parts outside the CDR3, the full variable domain is EPEVTQTPSHQVTQMGQEVILRCVPISNHLYFYWYRQILGQKVEFLVSFYNNEISEKSEIFDDQFSVERPDGSNFTLKIRSTKLEDSAMYFCASRGGLGTDTQYFGPGTRLTVL.

The chain combines TRBV5-1 with TRBJ2-7; possibly TRBD2 for D (6 bases). Germline V CDR1 and CDR2: SGHRS, YFSETQ. Between the trimmed V and J ends, which lost 0 bases and 5 bases, there was a span of 12 bases. This CDR3 spans 14 amino acids. CDR3 sequence: CASSLEELAHEQYF. CDR3 DNA: TGCGCCAGCAGCTTGGAAGAACTAGCTCACGAGCAGTACTTC.

V gene TRBV29-1 combines with J gene TRBJ2-2; 8 bases line up with TRBD2. V shed 6 bases, J shed 4 bases, and the junction held 13 bases outside the gene matches. This CDR3 is built from 16 residues. Germline CDR1 SQVTM, CDR2 ANQGSEA. CDR3 loop: CSVSGSGGRSTGELFF. The CDR3 DNA sequence: TGCAGCGTCTCAGGGTCGGGGGGGCGTAGCACCGGGGAGCTGTTTTTT.

The chain combines TRBV6-5 with TRBJ1-1; no definite D call. The CDR3 spans 16 residues. Trimming removed 0 bases at V and 1 base at J, with 12 bases between. In germline, CDR1 is MNHEY, CDR2 SVGAGI. CDR3 nucleotide sequence: TGTGCCAGCAGTTACTCGAGAAGGGCGGGGAACACTGAAGCTTTCTTT. Amino acids: CASSYSRRAGNTEAFF.

V is TRBV2 and J is TRBJ2-3; D may be TRBD1 (6 bases). Deletions cut 4 bases from V and 5 bases from J, with 13 bases between. This CDR3 is 14 amino acids long. CDR1 SNHLY and CDR2 FYNNEI come from the germline V gene. The CDR3 DNA is TGTGCCAGCAGTGTAGGGGGATCAGAAGATACGCAGTATTTT. Protein: CASSVGGSEDTQYF.

V is TRBV15 and J is TRBJ2-7, with 7 nucleotides matching TRBD1. Germline assignment: CDR1 LNHNV and CDR2 YYDKDF (reference sequence). This CDR3 region has 18 residues. With 0 bases clipped from V and 5 bases from J, the junction kept 16 bases outside the gene matches. CDR3 DNA: TGTGCCACCAGCAGAGATCTACGGTTAGGGGGCGCAAAGGACGAGCAGTACTTC. This codes for CATSRDLRLGGAKDEQYF.

The chain combines TRBV11-2 with TRBJ1-2; 7 bases match TRBD1. Germline CDR1 SGHAT, CDR2 FQNNGV. CDR3 length: 14 amino acids. The ends lost 3 bases at V and 5 bases at J; junction bases unmatched: 6. Written as DNA, the CDR3 is TGTGCCAGCAGCTTCACAGGGGCGGGTTATGGCTACACCTTC. It codes for CASSFTGAGYGYTF.

This rearrangement joins TRBV30 to TRBJ1-2; 7 nucleotides align to TRBD1. Germline V gene lookup returns CDR1 GTSNPN and CDR2 SVGIG (reference sequence). The CDR3 is 15 amino acids. Trimming at V came to 2 bases and at J to 10 bases, leaving 16 bases not matched to a gene. The CDR3 DNA is TGTGCCTGGAGTAGACAGGGAACTTCAAACCGCCCCTACACCTTC. It translates to CAWSRQGTSNRPYTF.

The J gene is TRBJ1-3, the V gene TRBV19; D not resolved. Trimming cost V 3 bases and J 2 bases, with 14 bases left between them. There are 16 residues in the CDR3. CDR1 LNHDA and CDR2 SQIVND come from the germline V gene (reference sequence). CDR3 sequence (DNA): TGTGCCAGTAGTATTCCCCCCACGGGAACTGGAAACACCATATATTTT. This translates into CASSIPPTGTGNTIYF. The whole variable domain, filled in from reference TRBV19 and TRBJ1-3, reads DGGITQSPKYLFRKEGQNVTLSCEQNLNHDAMYWYRQDPGQGLRLIYYSQIVNDFQKGDIAEGYSVSREKKESFPLTVTSAQKNPTAFYLCASSIPPTGTGNTIYFGEGSWLTVV.

The CDR3 spells CASSVGGSGELFF. The DNA for the CDR3 is TGTGCCAGCAGTGTTGGCGGAAGCGGGGAGCTGTTTTTT. This sequence joins TRBV6-4 and TRBJ2-2, with D hard to call. Germline CDR1 and CDR2: MRHNA and SNTAGT. The CDR3 loop spans 13 amino acids. V was shortened by 4 bases and J by 7 bases, with 10 bases between the two germline ends.

This clone was observed a single time. The V and J genes are TRBV5-4 and TRBJ2-2, with a tentative D call TRBD1 (5 bases). Between the trimmed V and J ends, which lost 4 bases and 5 bases, there was a span of 9 bases. CDR3 length equals 13 residues. Germline loops: CDR1 SGHNT, CDR2 YYREEE (reference sequence). As DNA, the CDR3 is TGTGCCAGCAGCGACCGACAGACCGGGGAGCTGTTTTTT. Protein product: CASSDRQTGELFF.

The V and J genes are TRBV19 and TRBJ2-1; 7 bases line up with TRBD2. Per germline, CDR1 LNHDA and CDR2 SQIVND (reference sequence). With V trimmed by 8 bases and J by 4 bases, 14 bases remained unmatched. CDR3 length: 16 residues. In DNA, the CDR3 is TGTGCCAGTGGGAAGATGGGTCTAGCGGCATACAATGAGCAGTTCTTC. It encodes CASGKMGLAAYNEQFF.

This clone was seen just once. The rearrangement links TRBV6-1 to TRBJ2-5, with 12 bases fitting TRBD2. Germline loops: CDR1 MNHNS, CDR2 SASEGT. The CDR3 is 18 residues long. The trim removed 4 bases at V and 4 bases at J, leaving 13 bases unmatched. The chain's CDR3 is CASSVVRLAGGPAETQYF. As DNA, the CDR3 is TGTGCCAGCAGTGTAGTCCGGCTAGCGGGGGGGCCGGCAGAGACCCAGTACTTC.

This chain uses TRBV5-1 with TRBJ1-6; a weak D match, TRBD1 (5 bases). Germline values: CDR1 SGHRS, CDR2 YFSETQ. The CDR3 is made up of 14 amino acids. V was clipped by 1 base and J by 7 bases, with 9 bases between them. The CDR3 DNA is TGCGCCAGCAGCTTGACAGGTTTAAATTCACCCCTCCACTTT. Its translation is CASSLTGLNSPLHF.

V gene TRBV18 combines with J gene TRBJ1-6; the match to TRBD1 covers 7 bases. Germline trimming cut 1 base from V and 7 bases from J; bases unmatched to any gene: 4. Per germline, CDR1 KGHSH and CDR2 LQKENI. The CDR3 spans 15 residues. The CDR3 here is CASSPRGTVNSPLHF. The CDR3 DNA is TGTGCCAGCTCACCACGAGGGACAGTCAATTCACCCCTCCACTTT.

This clone occurred a few times. CDR3 sequence (DNA): TGCGCCAGCAGCCAAACAAGTGTCCAGCCCCAGCATTTT. Amino acid sequence: CASSQTSVQPQHF. This sequence joins TRBV4-1 and TRBJ1-5; D gene uncertain. Germline CDR1 is MGHRA and CDR2 is YSYEKL. The CDR3 loop spans 13 amino acids. Deletions cut 2 bases from V and 7 bases from J, with 9 bases between.